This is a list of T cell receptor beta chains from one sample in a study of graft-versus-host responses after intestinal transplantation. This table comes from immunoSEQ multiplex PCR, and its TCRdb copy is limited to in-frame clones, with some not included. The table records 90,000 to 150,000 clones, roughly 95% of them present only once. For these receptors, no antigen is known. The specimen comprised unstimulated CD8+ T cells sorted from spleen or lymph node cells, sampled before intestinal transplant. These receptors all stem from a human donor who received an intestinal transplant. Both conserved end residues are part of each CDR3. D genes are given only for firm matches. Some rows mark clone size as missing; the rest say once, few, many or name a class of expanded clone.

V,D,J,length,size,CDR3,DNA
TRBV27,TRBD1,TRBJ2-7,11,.,CASSTGGEQYF,TGTGCCAGCAGTACAGGGGGCGAGCAGTACTTC
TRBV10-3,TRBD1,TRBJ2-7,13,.,CAISTGGLYEQYF,TGTGCCATCAGTACAGGGGGCCTTTACGAGCAGTACTTC
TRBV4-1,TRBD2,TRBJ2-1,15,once,CASSQGLAGGYEQFF,TGCGCCAGCAGCCAAGGCCTAGCGGGAGGGTATGAGCAGTTCTTC
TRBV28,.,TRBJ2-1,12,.,CASSLSSVEQFF,TGTGCCAGCAGTTTGTCTAGCGTTGAGCAGTTCTTC
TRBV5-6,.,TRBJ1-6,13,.,CASSLNLNSPLHF,TGTGCCAGCAGCTTGAACCTTAATTCACCCCTCCACTTT
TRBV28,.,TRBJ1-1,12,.,CASSPGYTEAFF,TGTGCCAGCAGTCCAGGGTACACTGAAGCTTTCTTT
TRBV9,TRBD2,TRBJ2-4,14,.,CASSVSGSKNIQYF,TGTGCCAGCAGCGTAAGCGGGAGTAAAAACATTCAGTACTTC
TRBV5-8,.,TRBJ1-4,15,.,CASSLGQAYNEKLFF,TGTGCCAGCAGCTTGGGGCAGGCCTATAATGAAAAACTGTTTTTT
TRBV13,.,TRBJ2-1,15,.,CASSLNAGTLGEQFF,TGTGCCAGCAGCCTCAATGCCGGGACACTCGGTGAGCAGTTCTTC
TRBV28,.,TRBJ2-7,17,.,CASSFPLGQGYFYEQYF,TGTGCCAGCAGTTTTCCCCTTGGGCAGGGGTACTTCTACGAGCAGTACTTC
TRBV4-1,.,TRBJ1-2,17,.,CASSQDLRGGRLYGYTF,TGCGCCAGCAGCCAAGATTTGAGGGGGGGGCGACTCTATGGCTACACCTTC
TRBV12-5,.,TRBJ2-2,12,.,CASGLNTGELFF,TGTGCTAGTGGTTTAAACACCGGGGAGCTGTTTTTT
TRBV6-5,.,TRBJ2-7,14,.,CASSRGYGTDEQYF,TGTGCCAGCAGTCGGGGGTATGGGACCGACGAGCAGTACTTC